This T cell receptor (beta chain) was sequenced during a study of Ad26.COV2.S vaccination and SARS-CoV-2 variants. Study-wide findings and caveats: Reports say spike-specific CD8+ and CD4+ T cell responses covered substantial breadth after vaccination. Placebo recipients showed lower spike-specific TCR breadth than vaccinees. Placebo and vaccine recipients had non-spike TCR breadth that was similar. From the TCR breadth and depth analyses, total T cell responses may have been underestimated.

Using immunoSEQ multiplex PCR, the repertoire was profiled, and TCRdb retains in-frame clones only, with some absent. The data hold some 350,000 clones, with around 92% observed a single time. As for this clone: Antigen unknown.

The clonotype originates from a human donor who had recovered from COVID-19. The material sequenced was peripheral blood, taken after recovery from COVID-19.

The CDR3 loop is CASSPDSPSVYNEQFF. CDR3 in DNA: TGTGCCAGCAGTCCAGACAGCCCAAGCGTCTACAATGAGCAGTTCTTC. The chain carries TRBV27 and TRBJ2-1, with D perhaps TRBD1 (5 bases). Trimming took off 5 bases at V and 3 bases at J, with 17 bases between the two ends. Germline V gene data show CDR1 as MNHEY and CDR2 as SMNVEV (reference sequence). The CDR3 consists of 16 residues.